The 8 T cell receptor beta chains listed next were all sequenced from one sample in a study of blood T cell repertoires in COVID-19. Clones were sequenced by immunoSEQ multiplex PCR, and TCRdb holds only the in-frame ones, with some missing. The sample has approximately 46,000 clones, about 85% seen once. Sequences were obtained from peripheral blood. These receptors all stem from a human donor in a cohort sampled during active COVID-19.

This clone showed up just once. V gene TRBV6-6 combines with J gene TRBJ1-4, with a tentative D call TRBD1 (5 bases). The germline V and J ends were trimmed by 7 bases and 0 bases, with 12 bases remaining between them. CDR1 MNHNY and CDR2 SVGAGI come from the germline V gene (reference sequence). The CDR3 length is 15 residues. CDR3 in amino acids: CASNLVGPTNEKLFF. In nucleotides, the CDR3 is TGTGCCAGCAACCTAGTGGGGCCAACTAATGAAAAACTGTTTTTT.

This rearrangement joins TRBV19 to TRBJ1-3; D gene ambiguous. Germline assignment: CDR1 LNHDA and CDR2 SQIVND (reference sequence). There are 14 residues in the CDR3. Trimming removed 3 bases from V and 0 bases from J, with 6 bases in between. CDR3 nucleotides: TGTGCCAGTAGTATCGTGAGCTCTGGAAACACCATATATTTT. It specifies CASSIVSSGNTIYF.

V and J are TRBV4-2 and TRBJ2-2; D gene unclear. This CDR3 is 15 amino acids long. V was clipped by 0 bases and J by 8 bases, with 13 bases between them. The germline V gene has CDR1 LGHNA and CDR2 YNFKEQ. The CDR3 reads CASSQDSGRVGELFF. For the CDR3, the DNA is TGTGCCAGCAGCCAAGATTCCGGTCGTGTAGGGGAGCTGTTTTTT.

The rearrangement links TRBV7-2 to TRBJ2-1, with TRBD1 identical over 11 bases. After removal of 3 bases from V and 10 bases from J, the junction contained 5 bases not matched to a gene. The length of the CDR3 is 14 residues. Germline V gives CDR1 SGHTA, CDR2 FQGNSA. CDR3 region: CASSLDRGRREQFF. CDR3 nucleotides: TGTGCCAGCAGCTTGGACAGGGGGCGCAGGGAGCAGTTCTTC.

This sequence joins TRBV4-3 and TRBJ2-2; no reliable D call. Per germline, CDR1 LGHNA and CDR2 YSLEER. The ends were cut back, 0 bases at V and 5 bases at J, with 7 bases in the middle. The length of the CDR3 is 14 residues. The CDR3: CASSQDARTGELFF. CDR3 nucleotide sequence: TGCGCCAGCAGCCAAGATGCGAGGACCGGGGAGCTGTTTTTT.

The CDR3 region is CASSLDRGAQPQHF. The CDR3 DNA follows: TGTGCCAGCAGCCTCGACAGGGGTGCTCAGCCCCAGCATTTT. This sequence joins TRBV11-2 and TRBJ1-5, with TRBD1 matching over 8 bases. Germline assignment: CDR1 SGHAT and CDR2 FQNNGV. After removal of 5 bases from V and 6 bases from J, the junction contained 6 bases not matched to a gene. CDR3 length: 14 residues.

J is TRBJ2-1 and V is TRBV7-2; 8 nucleotides agree with TRBD2. The V and J ends lost 5 bases and 2 bases, in that order; junction bases with no gene match: 5. Germline V lookup: CDR1 SGHTA, CDR2 FQGNSA. This CDR3 comprises 15 residues. Here the CDR3 reads CASSVTGGPYNEQFF. CDR3 bases: TGTGCCAGCAGCGTCACGGGGGGGCCCTACAATGAGCAGTTCTTC.

This chain links TRBV5-6 with TRBJ2-2; weak D call: TRBD2 (6 bases). This CDR3 is built from 15 residues. Germline V lookup: CDR1 SGHDT, CDR2 YYEEEE. The ends were cut back, 4 bases at V and 4 bases at J, with 14 bases in the middle. The CDR3 nucleotides read TGTGCCAGCAGCCTGCCCGGGGGTCCCACCGGGGAGCTGTTTTTT. Translation gives CASSLPGGPTGELFF.